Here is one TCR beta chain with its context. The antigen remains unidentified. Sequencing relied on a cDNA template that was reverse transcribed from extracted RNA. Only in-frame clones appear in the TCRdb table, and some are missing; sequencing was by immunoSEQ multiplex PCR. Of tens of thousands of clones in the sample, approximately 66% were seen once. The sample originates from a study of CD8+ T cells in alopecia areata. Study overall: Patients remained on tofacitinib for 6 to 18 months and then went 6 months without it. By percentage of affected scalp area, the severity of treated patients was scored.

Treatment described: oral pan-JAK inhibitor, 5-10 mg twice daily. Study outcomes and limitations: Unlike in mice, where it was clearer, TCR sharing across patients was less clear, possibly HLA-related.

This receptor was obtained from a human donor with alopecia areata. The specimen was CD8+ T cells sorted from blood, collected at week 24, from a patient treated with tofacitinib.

The CDR3, as DNA: TGCAGCGTCGAGATGACGGGACGGGGGACCTCCGAGCAGTACTTC. Translated: CSVEMTGRGTSEQYF. The genes are TRBV29-1 and TRBJ2-7; tentative D call: TRBD2 (6 bases). The CDR3 consists of 15 residues. The germline V gene encodes CDR1 SQVTM and CDR2 ANQGSEA. V dropped 6 bases and J dropped 6 bases, with 24 bases sitting between them.